This paragraph covers one T cell receptor (beta chain) sequence. At one of its ends the junction is not consistent with the germline gene, which may arise from a read error. Alongside a J-beta primer mix, a sample-barcoded 5' primer served in a second PCR lasting about 7 to 11 cycles. TCRdb itself ran the 5' RACE reads through MiXCR, one entry per CDR3 protein. The sample records roughly 1,300,000 distinct CDR3 sequences, almost 60% being singletons. The CDR3 extends over 13 amino acids. Looked up from germline, CDR1 is SSHAT and CDR2 is FNYEAQ (reference sequence). This sample was included in a study of blood T cells in healthy people across ages.

Sample: blood. This TCR was recovered from a man in his late teens or twenties in good health. The chain has TRBV7-7 and TRBJ2-3; D is unresolved. The CDR3 region is CASSSDAQDTQYF. For the CDR3, the DNA is TGTGCTAGCAGCTCTGATGCGCAAGATACGCAGTATTTT.